This T cell receptor beta chain derives from a study of cytomegalovirus exposure and HLA in healthy donors (dated by TCRdb to the late 2010s). Concerning the study at large: In an earlier analysis of some 610 of the donors, about 270 Gb of sequence data and 90 million to 120 million unique TCR beta sequences from roughly 190 million T cells were reported. Around 320 gigabases of sequencing data and 80 million or so unique TCR sequences were included in an early release covering about 700 HLA-typed donors. Among the roughly 400 genotyped donors, around 81% belonged to the genetic ancestry cluster associated with self-reported Caucasian donors. The aim of the study was to test whether cataloging public T cell receptors could identify signatures of past pathogen exposure. Using immunosequencing, the study profiled T cell repertoires from around 670 subjects and related those repertoires to cytomegalovirus serostatus. Besides the first cohort of 500 to 700 subjects, a separate validation cohort made up of over a hundred different subjects was used. High-throughput TCR immunosequencing, statistical association of individual TCRs with disease status, and machine learning were combined to predict cytomegalovirus infection status. A later analysis re-examined previously published TCR beta repertoires from 500 to 700 donors and added high-resolution HLA genotyping to investigate patterns of TCR occurrence. Rather than drawing on any new phenotypic data, the later analysis identified candidate immune exposures from TCR beta sequences and the way those sequences occurred across donors. An earlier analysis of around 640 of the donors used high-throughput TCR beta sequencing to judge whether each TCR beta V gene segment behaved as functional or pseudogenic. Alongside the repertoire data, information on donor age, sex, ethnicity and CMV serostatus was compiled. Genome-wide SNP genotypes for about three fifths of the 666 donors were used in a later genetic analysis, which treated that subset as a discovery cohort. Every discovery cohort repertoire had been produced on one sequencing platform. Class I and class II HLA loci were covered by the typing at four-digit resolution. The number of donors typed differed by locus, with about 620-630 for A, B, C, DRB1 and DQB1, roughly 520 for DQA1, 600 to 610 for DPA1, and over 400 for DPB1. Because of strong linkage in the cohort, 4 to 6 DR-DQ haplotypes were treated as single units for association and clustering. On average, about 200,000 unique TCR beta nucleotide sequences were sequenced per donor among 398 genotyped donors of the cohort, with roughly 19% of those sequences being non-productive.

The library came from the immunoSEQ multiplex PCR assay. The multiplex PCR relied on a mix of 60 forward primers for TCR Vbeta segments and 13 reverse primers for TCR Jbeta segments. A multiplex PCR assay on genomic DNA amplified the CDR3 region of rearranged TCR beta genes. On the Illumina HiSeq System, the amplified TCR beta libraries were sequenced as 87-base-pair reads. The authors' pipeline ran thus. A later analysis tallied around 87 million unique TCR beta chains across the 700 or so repertoires, and some 12 million of those chains were shared by two or more donors. To remove PCR and sequencing errors, raw reads were error-corrected and collapsed into unique sequences using a nearest-neighbor algorithm that merged closely related sequences. CDR3 sequences were aligned to IMGT reference sequences to assign V, D and J gene segments. Each retained sequence needed at least a six-nucleotide match to both a V gene segment and a J gene segment. Rearrangements were called productive when the CDR3 lacked stop codons and stayed in frame with V and J; all others were non-productive. Following IMGT convention, CDR3 was defined as the stretch from the second conserved V-encoded cysteine to the conserved J-encoded phenylalanine. Sequences without an unambiguous match to a single V gene segment were excluded from the earlier analysis of several hundred of the donors. An earlier analysis of just under 600 of the donors called V segments functional above 56.7% productive rearrangements and segregating when the between-donor standard deviation exceeded 5%. To diagnose cytomegalovirus status from the catalog of TCR beta chain sequences, a statistical classification framework was built. In a later analysis, V and J genes were assigned by comparing TCR nucleotide sequences against IMGT/GENE-DB human TR gene sequences. Using the TCRdist pipeline, a later analysis assigned CDR3 sequences along with most-parsimonious VDJ recombination scenarios. In a later analysis, each TCR beta chain was defined by its CDR3 amino acid sequence together with its V-gene family, and reads without a unique V-gene family were excluded. As a way to deal with suspected cross-contamination and a sequencing artifact, a later analysis dropped hundreds of nucleotide sequences that were highly shared and had low generation probability. In a later analysis, a clonal expansion index was calculated for each public chain from normalized within-repertoire ranks of inferred template counts. In a later analysis, generation probabilities were computed with a VDJ recombination model fitted to out-of-frame rearrangements, and the resulting probabilities were checked against IGoR. Hypergeometric tests were used in a later analysis to score TCR-TCR, TCR-HLA and TCR-CMV co-occurrence, with a repertoire-size bias correction applied to the TCR pairs. A later analysis estimated false discovery rates by permuting HLA or CMV assignments 20 times. In a later analysis, co-occurring TCRs were grouped with DBSCAN, and TCRdist sequence similarity was added when clustering was performed within HLA-allele-positive subsets. Repertoires with fewer than 30,000 or more than 120,000 public chains were left out of co-occurrence clustering, as were five repertoires with anomalous nucleotide sharing. Imported from immuneACCESS, the table was reduced by TCRdb to in-frame sequences with V and J called. These copies leave out some clones; in studies compared against another copy, an unresolved V gene accounts for under half, and the cause of the remainder is not known. The V and J calls and clone size come from that table; D and trimming were worked out from the DNA. For this sample the table gives about 190,000 clones, of which just under 75% were detected only once. Approximately 2.8% of the sample lies in the top ten.

The cohort consisted of 666 healthy bone marrow donors. At the time of sampling, all cohort members were nominally healthy, though unrecorded immune exposures were likely present. The donor tested CMV seropositive and was one of the 289 seropositive cohort members. A peripheral blood sample was provided by each donor, and peripheral blood mononuclear cells were used for TCR beta sequencing. The Qiagen DNeasy Blood Extraction Kit was used to extract genomic DNA from the blood cell samples. Results and caveats for the whole study, not just this receptor: About 17 rarely observed V segments, including chromosome 9 orphons, were excluded from the earlier analysis of a few hundred of the donors because counts were too low. In a later analysis, 15,000 to 20,000 TCR beta sequences were associated with specific HLA alleles at a false discovery rate of 0.05. Most TCR sequences were observed very rarely across donors, whereas some public TCRs were present in many individuals. This cohort had only TCR beta chains sequenced, and the lack of alpha or paired-chain data limited which features could be detected. The study listed 150 to 200 TCR beta chains as associated with cytomegalovirus. Linkage disequilibrium might explain the correlated functional status among segregating V segments, but an unknown experimental factor could not be ruled out. In a later analysis, several top co-occurrence clusters were reported to appear linked to parvovirus B19, influenza, CMV and Epstein-Barr virus. According to a later analysis, most CMV-associated TCR beta chains appeared to be HLA-restricted, and the HLA associations seemed to be driven largely by CMV exposure. The authors suggested that the approach could potentially be generalized to other disease states and immunological phenotypes. An earlier analysis of approximately 590 of the donors showed that most TCR beta V segments appeared in productive rearrangements either about 87% or about 30% of the time, which broadly matched IMGT annotations. According to a later analysis, TCR association rates differed among HLA loci, with DRB1 alleles showing the most associated TCRs and HLA-C alleles showing the fewest. Immune exposure information for the cohort was limited to CMV serostatus. Because HLA typing was missing for some donors at each locus, association tests included only the typed subset. A later analysis found that HLA-associated TCR beta chains were more clonally expanded and had lower generation probabilities than equally common non-associated chains. A later genetic analysis associated a missense DCLRE1C variant with V-gene and J-gene trimming of TCR beta chains, and an independent cohort replicated the association. Cytomegalovirus status was reported to be diagnosed by the classifier with high specificity and sensitivity in both the original and validation cohorts. A later genetic analysis reported fewer N-insertions in productive TCRs among donors in an Asian-associated ancestry cluster than the roughly 700-donor mean. A group of highly shared sequence variants was considered likely to be a technical artifact of the sequencing pipeline. The presence/absence analyses assumed that sequencing depth was roughly uniform across donors, and that assumption may not be true. The 87-base-pair reads could not distinguish some IMGT-functional V segments, including TRBV6-2 and TRBV6-3, so those segments were excluded. Assigning TCR associations to individual alleles was difficult when HLA alleles, especially DR and DQ, strongly co-occurred. A further reported finding was that TCR beta sequences accurately predicted the HLA-A and HLA-B alleles for most subjects in the first cohort. In vitro tests confirmed that three of the cytomegalovirus-associated TCR beta chains recognize cytomegalovirus antigens.

Remarks on this clone: Its antigen remains undetermined. No much larger clone exists at a distance of one base, and base qualities are not known.

CDR1 is given as MNHEY and CDR2 as SVGAGI, both from the germline V gene. Trimming at the junction amounts to 6 bases on V and 1 base on J, and the germline ends lie 7 bases apart. Taken from cysteine to phenylalanine, the CDR3 has 12 residues. The CDR3 DNA has 36 bases and is translated from base 1. The clonotype was recovered from a woman between 25 and 40 years old in good health and CMV-seropositive. The source material was PBMCs. The chain is made from TRBV6-5 and TRBJ2-7; too little of a D gene remains to name it. The nucleotides are TGTGCCAGCAGGTCTAGATCCTACGAGCAGTACTTC. It codes for CASRSRSYEQYF.